This T cell receptor beta chain derives from a study of blood T cells in healthy people across ages. Study-level results: Diversity of TCR beta per million T cells declined in a roughly linear way with age. Researchers deemed the diversity estimates from one million T cells underestimates. Naive CD4+ cell counts and diversity both ran higher in long-lived than in aged donors.

A second PCR of 7 to 11 cycles used a sample-barcoded 5' primer and a J-beta primer mix. One entry per CDR3 protein results from TCRdb running MiXCR on the 5' RACE reads. The data hold fewer than 2,000,000 distinct CDR3 sequences, with around 35% observed a single time. Aged about 6 to 95, donors were systemically healthy Caucasians from Russia. As for this clonotype: Antigen: not known.

This TCR was recovered from a woman aged 25 to 39 in good health. Material for sequencing was blood.

In DNA, the CDR3 is TGTGCCACCAGTGTAGCTAGCGGGAGCTTCCATGAGCAGTTCTTC. Residues: CATSVASGSFHEQFF. The rearrangement uses TRBV24-1 and TRBJ2-1, with 10 bases that match TRBD2. The CDR3 is 15 amino acids. Germline values: CDR1 KGHDR, CDR2 SFDVKD. V gave up 5 bases and J gave up 8 bases; unmatched junction bases: 8.